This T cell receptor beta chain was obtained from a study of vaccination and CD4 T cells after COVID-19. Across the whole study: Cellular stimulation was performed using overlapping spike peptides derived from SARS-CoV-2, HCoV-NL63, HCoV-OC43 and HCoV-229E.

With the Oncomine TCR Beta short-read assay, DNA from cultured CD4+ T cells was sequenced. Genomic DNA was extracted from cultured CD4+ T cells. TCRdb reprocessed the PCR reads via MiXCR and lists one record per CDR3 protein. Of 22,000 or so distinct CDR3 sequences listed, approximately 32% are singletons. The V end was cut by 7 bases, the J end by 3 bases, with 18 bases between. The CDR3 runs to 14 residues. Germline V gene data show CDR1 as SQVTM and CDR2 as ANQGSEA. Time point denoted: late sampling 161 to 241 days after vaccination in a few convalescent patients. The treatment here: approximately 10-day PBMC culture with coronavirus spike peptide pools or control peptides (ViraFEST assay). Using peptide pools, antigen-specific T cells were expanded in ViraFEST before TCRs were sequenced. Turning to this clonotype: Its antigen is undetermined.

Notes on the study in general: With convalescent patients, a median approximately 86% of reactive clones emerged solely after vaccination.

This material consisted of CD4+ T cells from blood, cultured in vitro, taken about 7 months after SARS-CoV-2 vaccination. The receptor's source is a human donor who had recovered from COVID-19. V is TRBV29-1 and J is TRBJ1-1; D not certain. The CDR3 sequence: CSAHKGSTYTEAFF. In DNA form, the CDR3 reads TGCAGCGCCCATAAAGGGTCCACGTACACTGAAGCTTTCTTT. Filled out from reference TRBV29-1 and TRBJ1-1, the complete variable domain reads SAVISQKPSRDICQRGTSLTIQCQVDSQVTMMFWYRQQPGQSLTLIATANQGSEATYESGFVIDKFPISRPNLTFSTLTVSNMSPEDSSIYLCSAHKGSTYTEAFFGQGTRLTVV.